This T cell receptor (beta chain) was identified in a study of Ad26.COV2.S vaccination and SARS-CoV-2 variants. Trimming left V 0 bases short and J 0 bases short, with 8 bases between. Germline V gene sequence: CDR1 LGHNA, CDR2 YNFKEQ. The CDR3 contains 15 residues. Data came from immunoSEQ multiplex PCR; TCRdb stores just in-frame clones and leaves some out. The table has about 680,000 clones, approximately 88% seen once. The treatment was: roughly 18 received Ad26.COV2.S at low or high dose, single or two shots; about 5 received placebo; per-sample allocation not given. The samples date from day 63 after the first vaccine or placebo injection.

The origin of this receptor is a person aged 18-60 years who received the Ad26.COV2.S COVID-19 vaccine or a placebo. The sample in question was peripheral blood, obtained in a trial of Ad26.COV2.S vaccine versus placebo. The chain couples TRBV4-2 to TRBJ1-2; D is uncertain. This CDR3 reads CASSQDWTANYGYTF. The CDR3 DNA follows: TGTGCCAGCAGCCAAGATTGGACGGCTAACTATGGCTACACCTTC.